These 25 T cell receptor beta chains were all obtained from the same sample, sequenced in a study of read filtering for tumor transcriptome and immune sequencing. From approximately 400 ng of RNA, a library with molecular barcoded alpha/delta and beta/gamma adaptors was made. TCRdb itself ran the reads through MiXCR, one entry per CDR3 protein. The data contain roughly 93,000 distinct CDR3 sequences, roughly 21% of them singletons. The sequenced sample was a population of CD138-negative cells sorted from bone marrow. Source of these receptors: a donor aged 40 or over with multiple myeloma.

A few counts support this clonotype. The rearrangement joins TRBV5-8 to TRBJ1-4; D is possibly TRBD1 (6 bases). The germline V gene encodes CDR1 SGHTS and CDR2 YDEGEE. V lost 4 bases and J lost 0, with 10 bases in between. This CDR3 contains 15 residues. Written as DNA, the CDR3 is TGTGCCAGCAGCCCGGGGACATCAACTAATGAAAAACTGTTTTTT. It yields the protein CASSPGTSTNEKLFF. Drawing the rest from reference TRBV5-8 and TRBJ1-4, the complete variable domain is EAGVTQSPTHLIKTRGQQATLRCSPISGHTSVYWYQQALGLGLQFLLWYDEGEERNRGNFPPRFSGRQFPNYSSELNVNALELEDSALYLCASSPGTSTNEKLFFGSGTQLSVL.

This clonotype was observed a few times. This chain's CDR3 is CASSLGQGKETQYF. Written as DNA, the CDR3 is TGTGCCAGCAGCTTGGGACAGGGAAAAGAGACCCAGTACTTC. The V and J genes are TRBV7-9 and TRBJ2-5; 9 nucleotides line up with TRBD1. The CDR3 consists of 14 residues. The V segment lost 3 bases and the J segment 3 bases; nucleotides outside the gene matches: 2. The V gene's germline CDR1 is SEHNR and CDR2 FQNEAQ (reference sequence).

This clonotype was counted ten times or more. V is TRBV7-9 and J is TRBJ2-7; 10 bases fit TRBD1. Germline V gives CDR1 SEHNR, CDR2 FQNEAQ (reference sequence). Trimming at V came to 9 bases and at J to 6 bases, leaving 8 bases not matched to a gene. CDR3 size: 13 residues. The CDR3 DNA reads TGTGCCAGACAAGGGACAGGGGAACGCGAGCAGTACTTC. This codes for CARQGTGEREQYF. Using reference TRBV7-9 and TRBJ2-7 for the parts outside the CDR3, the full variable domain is DTGVSQNPRHKITKRGQNVTFRCDPISEHNRLYWYRQTLGQGPEFLTYFQNEAQLEKSRLLSDRFSAERPKGSFSTLEIQRTEQGDSAMYLCARQGTGEREQYFGPGTRLTVT.

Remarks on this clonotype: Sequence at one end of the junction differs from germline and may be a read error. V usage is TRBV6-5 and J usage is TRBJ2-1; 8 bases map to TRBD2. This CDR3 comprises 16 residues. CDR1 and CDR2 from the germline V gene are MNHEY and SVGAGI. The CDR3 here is CAGSYFPGGYNKEQFF. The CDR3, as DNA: TGTGCCGGCAGTTACTTTCCGGGGGGGTACAACAAGGAGCAGTTCTTC.

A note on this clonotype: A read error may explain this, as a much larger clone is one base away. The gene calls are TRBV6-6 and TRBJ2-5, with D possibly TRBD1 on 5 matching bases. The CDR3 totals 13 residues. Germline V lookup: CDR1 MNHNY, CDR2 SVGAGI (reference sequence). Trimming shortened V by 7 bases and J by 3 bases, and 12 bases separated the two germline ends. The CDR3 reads CASTYGREETQYF. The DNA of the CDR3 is TGTGCCAGCACCTATGGCAGGGAAGAGACCCAGTACTTC.

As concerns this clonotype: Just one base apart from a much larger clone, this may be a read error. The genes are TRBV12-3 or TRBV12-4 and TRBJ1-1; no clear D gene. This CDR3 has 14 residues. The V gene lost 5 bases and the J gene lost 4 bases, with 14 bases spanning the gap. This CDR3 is CASSLGEGGTEAFF. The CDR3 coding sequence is TGTGCCAGCAGTCTCGGGGAAGGTGGCACTGAAGCTTTCTTT.

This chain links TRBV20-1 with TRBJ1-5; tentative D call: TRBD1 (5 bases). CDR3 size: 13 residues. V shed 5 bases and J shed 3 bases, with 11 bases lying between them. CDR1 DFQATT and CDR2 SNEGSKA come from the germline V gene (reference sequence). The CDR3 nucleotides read TGCAGTGCTCTTCGACAGCCCAATCAGCCCCAGCATTTT. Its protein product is CSALRQPNQPQHF.

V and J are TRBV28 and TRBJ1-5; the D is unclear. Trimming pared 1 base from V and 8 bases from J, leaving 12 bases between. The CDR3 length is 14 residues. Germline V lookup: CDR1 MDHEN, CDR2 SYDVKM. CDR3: CASSLSMPFKPQHF. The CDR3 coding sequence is TGTGCCAGCAGTTTATCAATGCCCTTCAAGCCCCAGCATTTT.

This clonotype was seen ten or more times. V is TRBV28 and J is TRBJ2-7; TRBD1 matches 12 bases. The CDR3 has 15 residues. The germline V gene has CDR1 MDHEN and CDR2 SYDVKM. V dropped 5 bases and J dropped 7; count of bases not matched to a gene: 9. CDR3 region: CASSTPGTGGREQYF. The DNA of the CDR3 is TGTGCCAGCAGTACACCCGGGACAGGGGGCCGGGAGCAGTACTTC.

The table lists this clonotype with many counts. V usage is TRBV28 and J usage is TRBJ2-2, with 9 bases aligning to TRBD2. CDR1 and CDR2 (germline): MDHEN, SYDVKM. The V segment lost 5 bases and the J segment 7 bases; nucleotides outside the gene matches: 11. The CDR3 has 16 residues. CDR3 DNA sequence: TGTGCCAGCAGTCCCGGAAGGCGAGCGGGGGGCGGGGAGCTGTTTTTT. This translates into CASSPGRRAGGGELFF.

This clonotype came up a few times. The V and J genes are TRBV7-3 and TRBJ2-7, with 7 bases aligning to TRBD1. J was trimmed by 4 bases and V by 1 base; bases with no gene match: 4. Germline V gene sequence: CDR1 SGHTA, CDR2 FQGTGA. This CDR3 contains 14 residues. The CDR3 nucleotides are TGTGCCAGCAGCTTAAACTCAGGGGGTTACGAGCAGTACTTC. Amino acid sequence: CASSLNSGGYEQYF.

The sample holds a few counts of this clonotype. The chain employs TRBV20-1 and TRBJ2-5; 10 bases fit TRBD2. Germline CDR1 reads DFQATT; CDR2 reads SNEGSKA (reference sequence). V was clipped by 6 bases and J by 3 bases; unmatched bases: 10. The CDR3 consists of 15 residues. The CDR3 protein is CSAPNLAGDKETQYF. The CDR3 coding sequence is TGCAGTGCACCGAATCTAGCGGGGGACAAAGAGACCCAGTACTTC.

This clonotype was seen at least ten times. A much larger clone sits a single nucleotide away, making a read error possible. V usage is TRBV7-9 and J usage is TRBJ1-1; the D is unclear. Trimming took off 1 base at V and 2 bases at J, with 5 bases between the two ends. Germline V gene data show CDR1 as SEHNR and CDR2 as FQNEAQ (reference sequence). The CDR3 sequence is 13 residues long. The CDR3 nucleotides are TGTGCCAGCAGCTTAGGGATAAACACTGAAGCTTTCTTT. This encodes CASSLGINTEAFF.

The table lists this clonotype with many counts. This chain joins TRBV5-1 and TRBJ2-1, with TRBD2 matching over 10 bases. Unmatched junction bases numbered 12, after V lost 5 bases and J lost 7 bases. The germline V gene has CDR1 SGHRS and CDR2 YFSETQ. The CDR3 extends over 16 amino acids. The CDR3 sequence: CASRISERGGANEQFF. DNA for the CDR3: TGCGCCAGCAGAATTTCTGAGCGGGGGGGCGCGAATGAGCAGTTCTTC.

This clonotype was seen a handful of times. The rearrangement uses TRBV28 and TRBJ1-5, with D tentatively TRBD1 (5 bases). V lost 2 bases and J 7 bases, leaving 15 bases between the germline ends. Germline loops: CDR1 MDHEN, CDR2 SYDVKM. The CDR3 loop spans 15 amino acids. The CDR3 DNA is TGTGCCAGCAGTTTAGACAGAAACAGAAGACAGCCCCAGCATTTT. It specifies CASSLDRNRRQPQHF.

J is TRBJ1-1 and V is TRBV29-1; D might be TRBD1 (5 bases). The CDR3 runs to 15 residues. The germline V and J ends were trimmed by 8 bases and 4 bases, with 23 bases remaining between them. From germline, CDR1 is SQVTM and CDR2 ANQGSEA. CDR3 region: CSFRGSGGSITEAFF. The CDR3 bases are TGCAGCTTTAGAGGTTCGGGGGGAAGCATCACTGAAGCTTTCTTT.

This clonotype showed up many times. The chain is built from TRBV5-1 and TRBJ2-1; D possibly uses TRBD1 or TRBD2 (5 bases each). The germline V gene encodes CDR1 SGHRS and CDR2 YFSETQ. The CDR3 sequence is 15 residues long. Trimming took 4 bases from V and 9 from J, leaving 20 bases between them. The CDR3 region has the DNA TGCGCCAGCAGCCGAACCGGGACCCGGAGCCTTGAGCAGTTCTTC. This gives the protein CASSRTGTRSLEQFF.

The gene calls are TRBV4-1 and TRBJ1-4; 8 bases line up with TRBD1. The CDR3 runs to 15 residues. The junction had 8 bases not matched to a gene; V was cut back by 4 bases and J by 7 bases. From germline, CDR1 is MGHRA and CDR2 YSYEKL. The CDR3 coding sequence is TGCGCCAGCAGCCCACAGGGGGGGCCCAGTGAAAAACTGTTTTTT. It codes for CASSPQGGPSEKLFF.

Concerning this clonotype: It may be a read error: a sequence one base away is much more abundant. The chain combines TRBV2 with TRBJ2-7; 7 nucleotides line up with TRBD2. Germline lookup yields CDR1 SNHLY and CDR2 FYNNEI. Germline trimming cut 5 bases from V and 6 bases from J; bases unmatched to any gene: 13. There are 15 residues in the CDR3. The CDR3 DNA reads TGTGCCAGCAGTAGAGCGGGGTGGGAAACTTTCGAGCAGTACTTC. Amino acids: CASSRAGWETFEQYF. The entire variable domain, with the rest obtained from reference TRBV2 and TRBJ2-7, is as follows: EPEVTQTPSHQVTQMGQEVILRCVPISNHLYFYWYRQILGQKVEFLVSFYNNEISEKSEIFDDQFSVERPDGSNFTLKIRSTKLEDSAMYFCASSRAGWETFEQYFGPGTRLTVT.

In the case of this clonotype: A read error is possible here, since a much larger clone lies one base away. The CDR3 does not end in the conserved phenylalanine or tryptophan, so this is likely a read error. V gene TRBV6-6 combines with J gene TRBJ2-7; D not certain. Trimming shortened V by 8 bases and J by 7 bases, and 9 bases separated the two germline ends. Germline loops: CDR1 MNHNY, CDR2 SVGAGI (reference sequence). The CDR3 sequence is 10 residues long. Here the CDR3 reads CASGQQEQYL. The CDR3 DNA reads TGTGCCAGCGGTCAACAAGAGCAGTACCTC.

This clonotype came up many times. The chain's CDR3 is CASIREGRTEAFF. In DNA form, the CDR3 reads TGTGCCAGCATCCGGGAAGGTCGAACTGAAGCTTTCTTT. The chain recombines TRBV2 with TRBJ1-1; no firm D call. The CDR3 spans 13 residues. The germline gives CDR1 SNHLY, CDR2 FYNNEI. The V and J ends lost 7 bases and 5 bases respectively, with 14 bases between them.

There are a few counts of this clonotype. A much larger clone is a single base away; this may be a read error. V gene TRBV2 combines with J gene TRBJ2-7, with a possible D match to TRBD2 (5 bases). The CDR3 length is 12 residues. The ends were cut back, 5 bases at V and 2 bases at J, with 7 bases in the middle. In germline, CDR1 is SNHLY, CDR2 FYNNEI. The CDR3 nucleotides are TGTGCCAGCAGTCCCGGGGCCTACGAGCAGTACTTC. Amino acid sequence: CASSPGAYEQYF.

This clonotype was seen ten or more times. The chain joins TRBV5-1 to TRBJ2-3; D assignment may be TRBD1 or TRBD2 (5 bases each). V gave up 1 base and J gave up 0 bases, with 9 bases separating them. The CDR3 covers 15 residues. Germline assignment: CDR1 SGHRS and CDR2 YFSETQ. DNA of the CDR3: TGCGCCAGCAGCTTGTCGGGGCTTAGCACAGATACGCAGTATTTT. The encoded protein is CASSLSGLSTDTQYF.

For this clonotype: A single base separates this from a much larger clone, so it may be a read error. CDR3 nucleotides: TGTGCCAGCAATATTTCGGGGGCGCAAGGTGAAGCTTTCTTT. It encodes CASNISGAQGEAFF. The chain employs TRBV6-2 or TRBV6-3 and TRBJ1-1; TRBD1 is a possible D gene (6 bases). This CDR3 contains 14 residues. Per the germline V gene, CDR1 is MNHEY and CDR2 is SVGEGT. Trimming took off 7 bases at V and 7 bases at J, with 19 bases between the two ends.

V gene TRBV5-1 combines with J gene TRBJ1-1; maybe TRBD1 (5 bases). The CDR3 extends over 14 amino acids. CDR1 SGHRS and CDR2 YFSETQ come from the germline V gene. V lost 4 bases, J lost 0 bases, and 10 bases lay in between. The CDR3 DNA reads TGCGCCAGCAGCGGGGACGTTATGAACACTGAAGCTTTCTTT. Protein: CASSGDVMNTEAFF.